Sequencing of this T cell receptor beta chain was carried out in a study of T-cell reconstitution after alpha-beta-depleted transplantation in children. Trimming cost V 5 bases and J 1 base; bases outside gene matches: 7. The length of the CDR3 is 15 residues. The germline V gene has CDR1 SNHLY and CDR2 FYNNEI. Preparation of the TCRbeta library used unique molecular identifiers. MiXCR was run by TCRdb on the PCR reads, yielding one entry per CDR3 protein. The sample has about 400,000 distinct CDR3 sequences, roughly 20% seen once; the top ten hold around 3.9%. This sequence originates from a human donor who donated a stem cell graft to a child with acute myeloid leukemia. This sequence joins TRBV2 and TRBJ1-2; 7 nucleotides agree with TRBD1. The material sequenced was PBMCs from the stem cell graft donor, taken from the stem cell graft. The CDR3 loop reads CASSTSTGLNYGYTF. The DNA for the CDR3 is TGTGCCAGCAGTACCTCGACAGGGCTTAACTATGGCTACACCTTC.